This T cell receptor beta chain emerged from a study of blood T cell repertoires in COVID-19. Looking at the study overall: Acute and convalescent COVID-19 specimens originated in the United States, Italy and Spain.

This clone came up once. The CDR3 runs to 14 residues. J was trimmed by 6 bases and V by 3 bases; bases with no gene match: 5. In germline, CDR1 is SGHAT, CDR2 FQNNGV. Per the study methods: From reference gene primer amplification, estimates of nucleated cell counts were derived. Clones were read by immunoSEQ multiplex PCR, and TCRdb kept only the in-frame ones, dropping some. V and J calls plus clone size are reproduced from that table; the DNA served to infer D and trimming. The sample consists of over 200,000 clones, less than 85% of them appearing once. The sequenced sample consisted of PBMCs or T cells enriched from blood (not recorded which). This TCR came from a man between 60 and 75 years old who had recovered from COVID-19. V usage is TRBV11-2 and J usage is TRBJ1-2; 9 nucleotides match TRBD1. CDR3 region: CASSFLGTGNGYTF. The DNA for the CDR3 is TGTGCCAGCAGCTTCCTTGGGACAGGGAATGGCTACACCTTC.